Presented here are 11 T cell receptor beta chains from one specimen sequenced in a study of tumor and adjacent non-tumor tissue in lung cancer. The library came from three nested PCR rounds adapted from ARM-PCR protocols. TCRdb recomputed calls from the multiplex PCR reads with MiXCR, one row per CDR3 protein. The data contain fewer than 85,000 distinct CDR3 sequences, roughly 80% of them singletons. The template was RNA from unsorted bulk tissue. Sequencing input: lung tumor tissue. The origin of the receptors is a woman in her fifties or sixties with non-small cell lung cancer.

Comment on this clonotype: One end of the junction varies from germline; a read error may be responsible. The V call is TRBV28, the J call TRBJ1-5; unclear D gene. CDR3 size: 15 residues. Germline CDR1 is MDHEN and CDR2 is SYDVKM. The CDR3 nucleotides read TGTGCCGGCAGTTTACACCCGGGGAGCAATCAGCCCCAGCATTTT. It specifies CAGSLHPGSNQPQHF.

In regard to this clonotype: A much more abundant neighbour one base away suggests this may be a read error. The rearrangement uses TRBV20-1 and TRBJ2-7, with 7 bases matching TRBD1. The germline CDR1 and CDR2 sequences are DFQATT and SNEGSKA (reference sequence). V was clipped by 6 bases and J by 4 bases; unmatched bases: 9. There are 13 residues in the CDR3. The CDR3 reads CSAPGQFIYEQYF. DNA of the CDR3: TGCAGTGCGCCGGGACAGTTTATTTACGAGCAGTACTTC.

This clonotype occurred many times. This chain connects TRBV20-1 to TRBJ2-3; TRBD1 is a possible D gene (5 bases). In germline, CDR1 is DFQATT, CDR2 SNEGSKA (reference sequence). V was shortened by 3 bases and J by 0 bases, with 7 bases between the two germline ends. The CDR3 spans 13 residues. CDR3 residues: CSASPGSTDTQYF. The CDR3 DNA sequence: TGCAGTGCTAGCCCAGGGAGCACAGATACGCAGTATTTT.

The chain links TRBV4-1 to TRBJ2-1; D unresolved. V shed 1 base and J shed 10 bases, with 20 bases lying between them. The CDR3 contains 16 residues. Germline CDR1 and CDR2: MGHRA and YSYEKL. The CDR3 protein is CASSQGTHWSGCEQFF. The CDR3 DNA reads TGCGCCAGCAGCCAAGGGACGCATTGGTCAGGCTGCGAGCAGTTCTTC.

This clonotype was recorded at least ten times. The chain recombines TRBV12-3 or TRBV12-4 with TRBJ2-3, with D unresolved. Deletions cut 3 bases from V and 2 bases from J, with 3 bases between. The CDR3 covers 12 residues. The DNA for the CDR3 is TGTGCCAGCAGTTTGAACACAGATACGCAGTATTTT. Protein: CASSLNTDTQYF.

To note about this clonotype: This could be a read error, since a much larger clone is one nucleotide away. The chain employs TRBV7-9 and TRBJ2-3; no reliable D call. This CDR3 spans 14 amino acids. The germline V gene has CDR1 SEHNR and CDR2 FQNEAQ (reference sequence). Between the trimmed V and J ends, which lost 4 bases and 2 bases, there was a span of 10 bases. In nucleotides, the CDR3 is TGTGCCAGCAGCTCGCCACACACCACAGATACGCAGTATTTT. This translates into CASSSPHTTDTQYF.

As to this clonotype: The junction departs from germline at one end; a sequencing error may be responsible. The rearrangement uses TRBV6-5 and TRBJ2-5, with no clear D. The CDR3 is 13 residues long. The germline gives CDR1 MNHEY, CDR2 SVGAGI. The CDR3 is CASRLGNQETHYF. In DNA form, the CDR3 reads TGTGCCAGCAGGCTGGGAAACCAAGAGACCCATTACTTC.

A word on this clonotype: A junction boundary mismatches the germline segment, possibly from a read error. J is TRBJ2-2 and V is TRBV12-3 or TRBV12-4, with D possibly TRBD2 on 5 matching bases. There are 13 residues in the CDR3. The CDR3 nucleotides are TGTGCCAGTGGTACAAGATTCACCGGGGATCTGTTTTTT. Residues: CASGTRFTGDLFF.

About this clonotype: The junction departs from the called germline gene at one end, perhaps through a read error. This chain connects TRBV4-2 to TRBJ2-5; 9 bases are a match to TRBD2. Germline-derived CDR1 and CDR2 are LGHNA and YNFKEQ. The CDR3 covers 18 residues. The CDR3 region has the DNA TGTGCCAGCAGCCAAGAAGGGAGACTAGCGGTGTACCAGGAGACCCAGTACTTC. Amino acid sequence: CASSQEGRLAVYQETQYF.

Comment on this clonotype: An end of the junction does not agree with germline; a read error may underlie this. The genes are TRBV28 and TRBJ1-5; TRBD1 might be the D (5 bases). Germline V CDR1 and CDR2: MDHEN, SYDVKM. The CDR3 runs to 16 residues. The CDR3 spells CASSWIGVGWNQPQHF. The CDR3 bases are TGTGCTAGCAGTTGGATAGGGGTAGGTTGGAATCAGCCCCAGCATTTT.

Of note for this clonotype: In this CDR3 the conserved last residue, phenylalanine or tryptophan, is missing, so a read error is likely. The chain has TRBV28 and TRBJ2-7; TRBD2 matches 8 bases. The germline V gene has CDR1 MDHEN and CDR2 SYDVKM. This CDR3 spans 16 amino acids. V lost 6 bases to trimming and J lost 4 bases; unmatched junction nucleotides: 14. The CDR3 is CASSLVWREVLYEQYL. The CDR3 DNA reads as TGTGCCAGCAGCTTGGTGTGGCGGGAGGTTTTGTACGAGCAGTACCTC.